This T cell receptor beta chain was observed in a study of cytomegalovirus exposure and HLA in healthy donors. Study-level information: About 200 million T cells yielded some 100 million unique TCR beta sequences, as an earlier analysis found.

The PCR ran on 60 Vbeta and 13 Jbeta primers. Profiled with immunoSEQ multiplex PCR; TCRdb holds only in-frame clones, not every one. Among more than 150,000 clones listed, approximately 73% were seen once. The study, taken as a whole, reports: When analyzed later, the rates of TCR association showed variation by HLA locus, with DRB1 the most and HLA-C the fewest. In vitro checks showed that a few CMV-associated chains really do target CMV antigens. The Asian-associated ancestry cluster reportedly had fewer N-insertions than the approximately 670-donor mean in a later analysis.

This clone has a single count. Its specificity is unknown. Sample: PBMCs. This sequence was found in a woman aged 30 to 39 in good health and CMV-seropositive.

Here the CDR3 reads CASSPNSNQPQHF. Here the CDR3 DNA reads TGTGCCAGCAGTCCTAATAGCAATCAGCCCCAGCATTTT. The chain carries TRBV28 and TRBJ1-5; the D is unclear. The CDR3 extends over 13 amino acids. V lost 5 bases to trimming and J lost 0 bases, with 5 bases between them. Germline CDR1 is MDHEN and CDR2 is SYDVKM.